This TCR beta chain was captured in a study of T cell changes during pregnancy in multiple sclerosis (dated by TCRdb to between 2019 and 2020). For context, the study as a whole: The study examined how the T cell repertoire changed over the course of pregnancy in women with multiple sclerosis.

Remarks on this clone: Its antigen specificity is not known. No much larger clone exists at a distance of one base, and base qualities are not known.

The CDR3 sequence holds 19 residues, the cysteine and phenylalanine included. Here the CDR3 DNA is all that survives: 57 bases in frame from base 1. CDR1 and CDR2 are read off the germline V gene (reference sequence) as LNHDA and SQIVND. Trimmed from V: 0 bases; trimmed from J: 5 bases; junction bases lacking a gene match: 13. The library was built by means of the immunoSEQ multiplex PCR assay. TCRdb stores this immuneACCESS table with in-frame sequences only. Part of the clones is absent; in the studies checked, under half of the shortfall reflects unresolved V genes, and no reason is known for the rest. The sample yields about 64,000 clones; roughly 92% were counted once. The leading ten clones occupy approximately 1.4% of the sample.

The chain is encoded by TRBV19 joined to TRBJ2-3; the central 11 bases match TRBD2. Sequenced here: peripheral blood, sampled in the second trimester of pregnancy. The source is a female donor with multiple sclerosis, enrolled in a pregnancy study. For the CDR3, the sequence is CASSIETTLAGGPKDTQYF. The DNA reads TGTGCCAGTAGTATAGAAACAACCTTAGCGGGAGGGCCTAAAGATACGCAGTATTTT.